This T cell receptor beta chain appears in the sequencing data of a study of blood T cell repertoires in COVID-19 (dated by TCRdb to the early 2020s). With regard to the full study: Samples from collaborators originated in the United States, Italy and Spain and spanned both the acute and convalescent phases of COVID-19. The material from the prospective study consisted of cDNA or gDNA derived from T cells, B-cell-depleted T cells, or PBMCs. Where available, HLA class I and class II types were obtained from metadata supplied by the sample provider rather than from assay-based typing. Sample metadata almost always included a de-identified subject ID, COVID-19 status, age in years and sex. The dataset comprised deeply sampled blood TCRbeta repertoires from subjects exposed to, actively infected with, or recovered from COVID-19. The repertoires were made available in a free public database intended to serve as a resource for research on the immune response to SARS-CoV-2. The samples were drawn from two sources: the first 160 participants of the ongoing ImmuneRACE study, and fewer than 1,500 subjects contributed by 6 global collaborators. Paper-wide results and their limitations: How much clinical and demographic metadata was included differed by source and by participant, and the metadata was provided uncurated.

V ends up 0 bases short and J 2 bases short, with an unmatched junction base count of 2. Including cysteine and phenylalanine, the CDR3 has 15 amino acids. The retained sequence is limited to the CDR3, 45 bases, with the frame set at the first base. In the germline V gene, CDR1 corresponds to SGHRS and CDR2 to YFSETQ. Whole blood was collected in K2EDTA tubes by collaborating institutions according to the institutions' own protocols. For TCRbeta analysis, collaborator samples were shipped as frozen whole blood, as isolated PBMCs, or as DNA extracted from either sample type. Concerning this clone: What this receptor recognizes is not known. Per-nucleotide qualities are absent, and no much larger clonotype sits a single base away. In the same sample, other DNA sequences code for this CDR3.

The immunoSEQ Assay, a bias-controlled multiplex PCR, was used to amplify TCRbeta CDR3 regions from genomic DNA. The authors' pipeline ran thus. Nucleated cell counts per sample were estimated from amplification of reference gene primers within the assay. To quantify the absolute abundance of each unique TCRbeta CDR3 rearrangement, sequence reads were collapsed and filtered. For each sample, productive Simpson clonality was calculated as the square root of Simpson's diversity index across productive rearrangements. TCRdb carries this immuneACCESS record with in-frame sequences only. Its versions omit some clonotypes, under half of them owing to an unresolved V gene in the studies checked, with the rest unexplained. V and J calls and clone size are those listed in that table; D and trimming were worked out from the DNA. In this sample the table shows roughly 250,000 clones, roughly four fifths of which occur a single time. Of the sample, 1.5% to 2% falls within the top ten clones.

The origin of this receptor is a woman of 80 years or more with acute or convalescent COVID-19. The sample comprised peripheral blood. The chain uses TRBV5-1 and TRBJ2-1; 7 nucleotides in the junction match TRBD2. The CDR3 corresponds to CASSLVAGAYNEQFF. Here is the DNA: TGCGCCAGCAGCTTGGTGGCGGGAGCCTACAATGAGCAGTTCTTC.